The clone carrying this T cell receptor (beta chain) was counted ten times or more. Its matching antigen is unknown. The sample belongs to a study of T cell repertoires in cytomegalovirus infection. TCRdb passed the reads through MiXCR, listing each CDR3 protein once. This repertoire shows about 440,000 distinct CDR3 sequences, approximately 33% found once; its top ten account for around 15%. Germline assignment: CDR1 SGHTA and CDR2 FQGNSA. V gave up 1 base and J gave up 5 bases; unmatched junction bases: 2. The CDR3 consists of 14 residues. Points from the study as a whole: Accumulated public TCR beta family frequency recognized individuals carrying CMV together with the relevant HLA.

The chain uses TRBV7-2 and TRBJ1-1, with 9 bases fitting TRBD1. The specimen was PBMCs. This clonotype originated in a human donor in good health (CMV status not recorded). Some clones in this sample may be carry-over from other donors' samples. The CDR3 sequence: CASSLEGQGTEAFF. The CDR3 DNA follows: TGTGCCAGCAGCTTAGAGGGACAGGGAACTGAAGCTTTCTTT.